The clone carrying this T cell receptor beta chain was counted only a few times. TCRdb independently ran MiXCR on the RT-PCR reads; one entry per CDR3 protein. The table has about 680,000 distinct CDR3 sequences, 13% to 15% seen once. Input material: memory CD4+ T cells from blood. The clonotype was recovered from a female donor in good health, serving as a healthy control.

The CDR3: CASSQGFDRESDTQYF. As DNA, the CDR3 is TGCGCCAGCAGCCAAGGTTTTGACAGGGAATCGGATACGCAGTATTTT. The chain is built from TRBV4-3 and TRBJ2-3; 7 nucleotides align to TRBD1. The ends lost 1 base at V and 6 bases at J; junction bases unmatched: 10. This CDR3 comprises 16 residues. CDR1 is LGHNA, CDR2 YSLEER, per germline.